This T cell receptor (beta chain) emerged from a study of T cells in Graves' hyperthyroidism and ophthalmopathy. Whole-study findings and limits: A model of 13 V-J features distinguished ophthalmopathy from stable hyperthyroidism. Appearing also in blood were most of the thyroid clonotypes expanded above 0.001.

This clonotype was counted between two and nine times. The antigen remains unidentified. The source material, RNA transcripts, was used to amplify TCR beta CDR3 regions. A set of HTBI primers served as the primers for a first-round RT-PCR of the TCR CDR3. One entry per CDR3 protein, called by TCRdb with MiXCR from the multiplex PCR reads. The top ten hold around 54% of the sample, which has under 350,000 distinct CDR3 sequences, roughly 18% seen once. CDR1 MNHNS and CDR2 SASEGT come from the germline V gene. Trimming removed 5 bases from V and 7 bases from J; junction bases left unmatched: 3. This CDR3 has 14 residues.

The sequencing input was blood. This chain uses TRBV6-1 with TRBJ1-5, with 12 bases fitting TRBD1. The source is a woman aged 50 to 60 with Graves' hyperthyroidism. DNA of the CDR3: TGTGCCAGCAGTTACGGGACAGGGGGCCAGCCCCAGCATTTT. Protein: CASSYGTGGQPQHF.